Listed below are T cell receptor beta chains from one sample, sequenced in a study of OX40 agonist ivuxolimab in advanced cancers. Libraries were prepared by immunoSEQ multiplex PCR; TCRdb keeps only in-frame clonotypes and omits some of them. The sample lists about 50,000 clones, around nine tenths occurring once. This specimen consisted of CD4+ or CD8+ T cells sorted from blood, obtained in a trial of the OX40 agonist ivuxolimab. These receptors all come from an adult with an advanced solid tumor such as melanoma, head and neck, liver or kidney cancer. The CDR3 runs from the conserved cysteine through the conserved F or W. D genes are given only for firm matches. Size values are once, few and many counts, or a class for expanded clones, and some rows have none.

V gene,clone size,D gene,CDR3 length,J gene,CDR3 DNA,CDR3 protein
TRBV5-1,few,-,15,TRBJ1-6,TGCGCCAGCAGCTTGAAGGAATACTATAATTCACCCCTCCACTTT,CASSLKEYYNSPLHF
TRBV6-6,-,TRBD1,15,TRBJ1-5,TGTGCCAGCAGAGACAGGGACCGTGAAGGTCAGCCCCAGCATTTT,CASRDRDREGQPQHF
TRBV9,-,-,13,TRBJ2-5,TGTGCCAGCAGCGGTAGCGTTGGGGAGACCCAGTACTTC,CASSGSVGETQYF
TRBV5-1,once,TRBD1,14,TRBJ2-7,TGCGCCAGCAGCTTACAGGGGGTCCCCTACGAGCAGTACTTC,CASSLQGVPYEQYF
TRBV4-2,-,-,15,TRBJ2-2,TGTGCCAGCAGCAAAGAGGGGGGGAACACCGGGGAGCTGTTTTTT,CASSKEGGNTGELFF
TRBV6-4,few,TRBD1,17,TRBJ2-5,TGTGCCAGCAGTGCTAGGTCCCGGGACAGGGGACCGGAGACCCAGTACTTC,CASSARSRDRGPETQYF
TRBV28,-,-,13,TRBJ1-6,TGTGCCAGCAGTTACGAGAGGGACTCACCCCTCCACTTT,CASSYERDSPLHF
TRBV27,-,-,16,TRBJ1-6,TGTGCCAGCAGTTTAACCCCTCCAGGGGTGGCTTCACCCCTCCACTTT,CASSLTPPGVASPLHF
TRBV29-1,few,-,13,TRBJ1-1,TGCAGCGTTGAACCGCAGACGAACACTGAAGCTTTCTTT,CSVEPQTNTEAFF
TRBV11-1,-,-,15,TRBJ1-5,TGTGCCAGCAGCCAAGACGGGAGGAGCAATCAGCCCCAGCATTTT,CASSQDGRSNQPQHF
TRBV28,-,-,15,TRBJ2-2,TGTGCCAGCAGTTTACCCGGGGCACGCACCGGGGAGCTGTTTTTT,CASSLPGARTGELFF
TRBV29-1,once,TRBD2,17,TRBJ2-3,TGCAGCGTGCGTACAGCGGGGAGGGACTTCAGCACAGATACGCAGTATTTT,CSVRTAGRDFSTDTQYF
TRBV30,once,TRBD1,15,TRBJ1-5,TGTGCCTGGACCCTGACAGGGGGGGGAGATCAGCCCCAGCATTTT,CAWTLTGGGDQPQHF
TRBV15,-,-,14,TRBJ1-5,TGTGCCACCAGCAGAAGGTTCAGGGATCAGCCCCAGCATTTT,CATSRRFRDQPQHF
TRBV5-4,-,-,14,TRBJ2-5,TGTGCCAGCAGCTTCACTAGCAAGGAAGAGACCCAGTACTTC,CASSFTSKEETQYF
TRBV28,-,-,17,TRBJ1-5,TGTGCCAGCCTTTTCATGGGAGGGCAGGGTACCAATCAGCCCCAGCATTTT,CASLFMGGQGTNQPQHF
TRBV6-1,-,-,15,TRBJ2-1,TGTGCCAGCAGTGAACAGGGTGATGCCTACAATGAGCAGTTCTTC,CASSEQGDAYNEQFF
TRBV7-9,-,TRBD2,14,TRBJ2-5,TGTGCCAGCAGCTCAGGACTAGCCCAAGAGACCCAGTACTTC,CASSSGLAQETQYF
TRBV30,-,-,12,TRBJ2-7,TGTGCCTGGAGGACAGTCTCCTACGAGCAGTACTTC,CAWRTVSYEQYF
TRBV9,-,-,14,TRBJ2-7,TGTGCCAGCAGCGGAGGGCACCGGGCGGGCGAGCAGTACTTC,CASSGGHRAGEQYF
TRBV5-4,-,-,16,TRBJ1-1,TGTGCCAGCAGCAAACAAACAGGGACGGTGAACACTGAAGCTTTCTTT,CASSKQTGTVNTEAFF
TRBV29-1,-,-,17,TRBJ2-2,TGCAGCGTTAGTAAGGGCTTAGCGTTCTCGAACACCGGGGAGCTGTTTTTT,CSVSKGLAFSNTGELFF
TRBV5-4,-,-,14,TRBJ2-7,TGTGCCACCTCCTATGGGGGAAGCGCCTACGAGCAGTACTTC,CATSYGGSAYEQYF
TRBV7-3,-,-,13,TRBJ1-6,TGTGCCAGCAGCACAGGGACCAATTCACCCCTCCACTTT,CASSTGTNSPLHF
TRBV27,-,TRBD2,15,TRBJ2-5,TGTGCCAGTTCGGGACTAGCGGGAGGGCCGGAGACCCAGTACTTC,CASSGLAGGPETQYF
TRBV18,-,TRBD1,17,TRBJ2-4,TGTGCCAGCTCACCCCTCCAGGGACAGGTCGCCAAAAACATTCAGTACTTC,CASSPLQGQVAKNIQYF
TRBV29-1,-,-,13,TRBJ1-3,TGCAGCGTTGAGGGCCACTCTGGAAACACCATATATTTT,CSVEGHSGNTIYF
TRBV5-4,once,-,16,TRBJ1-3,TGTGCCAGCAGCTCGGGCCAGCCTCTCTCTGGAAACACCATATATTTT,CASSSGQPLSGNTIYF
TRBV15,once,-,15,TRBJ1-2,TGTGCCACCAGCAGAGATCTGGGGGGTTGGGTTGGCTACACCTTC,CATSRDLGGWVGYTF
TRBV7-2,few,TRBD2,15,TRBJ2-1,TGTGCCAGCAGCCCTCCCGGGACTAGCGGCAATGAGCAGTTCTTC,CASSPPGTSGNEQFF
TRBV19,-,-,13,TRBJ1-5,TGTGCCAGTAGTAGGGACACTAATCAGCCCCAGCATTTT,CASSRDTNQPQHF
TRBV7-2,-,-,16,TRBJ2-1,TGTGCCAGCAGCCTACAGTGGGGGGGGCGACACAATGAGCAGTTCTTC,CASSLQWGGRHNEQFF
TRBV7-3,-,-,13,TRBJ1-2,TGTGCCAGCAGCCCCACAGGGAACGGTGGCTACACCTTC,CASSPTGNGGYTF
TRBV5-4,-,-,16,TRBJ2-7,TGTGCCAGCAGCTTGGGTACCACAGTAGGACCCTACGAGCAGTACTTC,CASSLGTTVGPYEQYF
TRBV7-9,-,-,12,TRBJ2-3,TGTGCCAGCTTCCTGTGGACAGATACGCAGTATTTT,CASFLWTDTQYF
TRBV6-5,once,-,12,TRBJ2-1,TGTGCCAGATGGACAGGGAGGGATGAGCAGTTCTTC,CARWTGRDEQFF
TRBV29-1,-,-,13,TRBJ2-3,TGCAGCGGCGGGACCCAAGGCACAGATACGCAGTATTTT,CSGGTQGTDTQYF
TRBV7-2,-,-,19,TRBJ2-4,TGTGCCAGCAGCTTCAGGGACAGAAATATTTTTAGCGGCAAAAACATTCAGTACTTC,CASSFRDRNIFSGKNIQYF
TRBV29-1,-,TRBD2,15,TRBJ2-1,TGCAGCGCTCCTCATGGACTAGTTAGTCACAATGAGCAGTTCTTC,CSAPHGLVSHNEQFF
TRBV28,-,-,15,TRBJ1-6,TGTGCCAGTTCGGACGTACTTCGTTCAAATTCACCCCTCCACTTT,CASSDVLRSNSPLHF